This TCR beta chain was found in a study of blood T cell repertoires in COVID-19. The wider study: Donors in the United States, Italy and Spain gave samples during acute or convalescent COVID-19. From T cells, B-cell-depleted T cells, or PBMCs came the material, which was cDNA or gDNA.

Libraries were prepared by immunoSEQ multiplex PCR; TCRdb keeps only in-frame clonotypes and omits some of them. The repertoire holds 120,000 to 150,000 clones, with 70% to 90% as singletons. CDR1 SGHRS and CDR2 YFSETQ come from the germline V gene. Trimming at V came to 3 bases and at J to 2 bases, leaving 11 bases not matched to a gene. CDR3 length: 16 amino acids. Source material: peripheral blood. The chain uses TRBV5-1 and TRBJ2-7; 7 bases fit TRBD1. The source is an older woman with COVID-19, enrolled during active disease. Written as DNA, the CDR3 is TGCGCCAGCAGCTCCGCCGAGGGGGCAGTTACCTACGAGCAGTACTTC. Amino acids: CASSSAEGAVTYEQYF. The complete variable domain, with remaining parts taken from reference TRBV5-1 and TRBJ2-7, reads KAGVTQTPRYLIKTRGQQVTLSCSPISGHRSVSWYQQTPGQGLQFLFEYFSETQRNKGNFPGRFSGRQFSNSRSEMNVSTLELGDSALYLCASSSAEGAVTYEQYFGPGTRLTVT.